These T cell receptor beta chains were read from a single sample in a study of cytomegalovirus exposure and HLA in healthy donors. Sequencing was performed with immunoSEQ multiplex PCR; in TCRdb, only in-frame clones are kept and a portion is missing. The sample consists of roughly 50,000 clones, roughly 90% of them appearing once. Sequenced sample: PBMCs. These receptors came from a man between 18 and 29 years old in good health and CMV-seronegative. Both conserved end residues are part of each CDR3. D genes are given only for firm matches. Clone size is stated in some rows and not others, as once, few, many or a class when expanded.

TRBD2	TRBV27	-	19	TRBJ2-2	TGTGCCAGCAGAAAAACGGGGACTAGCGGGAGGGGATACACCGGGGAGCTGTTTTTT	CASRKTGTSGRGYTGELFF
-	TRBV4-1	medium-sized	14	TRBJ2-7	TGCGCCAGCAGCCCCGAGACAGGAGGCTACGAGCAGTACTTC	CASSPETGGYEQYF
-	TRBV2	-	14	TRBJ1-1	TGTGCCAGCAGTGACCCGGGTCTGAGCACTGAAGCTTTCTTT	CASSDPGLSTEAFF
TRBD1	TRBV11-3	-	14	TRBJ2-7	TGTGCCAGCAGCCCCGGACAGGATCCCTACGAGCAGTACTTC	CASSPGQDPYEQYF
-	TRBV4-1	-	14	TRBJ2-1	TGCGCCAGCAGCCAGCCCGGGAAGAGGGTTGAGCAGTTCTTC	CASSQPGKRVEQFF
-	TRBV6-4	-	10	TRBJ1-1	TGTGCCAGGGAACAGGGAGAAGCTTTCTTT	CAREQGEAFF
TRBD1	TRBV28	-	15	TRBJ2-2	TGTGCCAGCACTCGGACAGGGATAAACACCGGGGAGCTGTTTTTT	CASTRTGINTGELFF
-	TRBV28	-	17	TRBJ1-4	TGTGCCAGCAGTTTGTCGCTTTACGTCCCCAAGGGGGAAAAACTGTTTTTT	CASSLSLYVPKGEKLFF
TRBD1	TRBV5-1	-	14	TRBJ2-5	TGCGCCAGCAGCCGAGGGACAGGGTCAGAGACCCAGTACTTC	CASSRGTGSETQYF
TRBD1	TRBV5-1	-	18	TRBJ2-1	TGCGCCAGCAGCTTGGAAGGGCGGCTAGCGTGGACAGGGAATGAGCAGTTCTTC	CASSLEGRLAWTGNEQFF
TRBD2	TRBV7-2	-	16	TRBJ2-1	TGTGCCAGCAGCTCCACTAGCGGCAGCTCCTACAATGAGCAGTTCTTC	CASSSTSGSSYNEQFF
TRBD2	TRBV6-5	-	16	TRBJ2-1	TGTGCCAGCAGTTACCCACCGGGACTAGCGGGAGTTGAGCAGTTCTTC	CASSYPPGLAGVEQFF
-	TRBV27	once	11	TRBJ1-2	TGTGCCGTACAGGGAACCTATGGCTACACCTTC	CAVQGTYGYTF
TRBD1	TRBV5-1	-	14	TRBJ2-7	TGCGCCAGCAGCGCGGACAGGGGGGACTACGAGCAGTACTTC	CASSADRGDYEQYF
TRBD2	TRBV12-5	-	14	TRBJ2-5	TGTGCTAGTAGGAACGCGGGAGTATCCGAGACCCAGTACTTC	CASRNAGVSETQYF
-	TRBV27	-	15	TRBJ2-1	TGTGCCAGCAGCCCGCTAGCGACTTCCTACAATGAGCAGTTCTTC	CASSPLATSYNEQFF
-	TRBV27	-	16	TRBJ1-4	TGTGCCAGCAGATCCTCGGCGGGTACAACTAATGAAAAACTGTTTTTT	CASRSSAGTTNEKLFF
-	TRBV27	-	14	TRBJ1-1	TGTGCCAGCAGTTCTACAGGGTGGGGCACTGAAGCTTTCTTT	CASSSTGWGTEAFF
TRBD2	TRBV28	-	18	TRBJ2-1	TGTGCCAGCAGCACCCTGCTCCCCGGGACTAGTATTTACAATGAGCAGTTCTTC	CASSTLLPGTSIYNEQFF
TRBD1	TRBV27	-	15	TRBJ1-2	TGTGCCAGCAGTTCGGCCGGGACAGGGATATATGGCTACACCTTC	CASSSAGTGIYGYTF
TRBD2	TRBV7-2	-	16	TRBJ2-7	TGTGCCAGCAGCTACGCTCGGACTAGCGGGAGCTACGAGCAGTACTTC	CASSYARTSGSYEQYF
-	TRBV7-9	-	16	TRBJ2-2	TGTGCCAGCAGCTTAGCGGGACTGAATTGGACCGGGGAGCTGTTTTTT	CASSLAGLNWTGELFF
TRBD1	TRBV2	once	11	TRBJ2-7	TGTGCCAGCGAAACAGGGGCCGAGCAGTACTTC	CASETGAEQYF
-	TRBV5-1	-	11	TRBJ2-5	TGCGCCAGCACCGGCGGAGAGACCCAGTACTTC	CASTGGETQYF
-	TRBV15	-	14	TRBJ2-5	TGTGCCACCAGCAGAGGGCTAGACGGAGAGACCCAGTACTTC	CATSRGLDGETQYF
-	TRBV5-1	once	15	TRBJ2-6	TGCGCCAGCATCGAGTTCCCCTCTGGGGCCAACGTCCTGACTTTC	CASIEFPSGANVLTF